This TCR beta chain was obtained from a study of PD-L1 blockade in urothelial cancer listed by TCRdb under 2017. Regarding the research as a whole: Every patient began therapy at some point between 2013 and 2015 and was given atezolizumab 1,200 mg intravenously every 3 weeks. Blood samples yielded a median of about 150,000 T cells and tens of thousands of unique TCRs, with median clonality around 0.084. Pretreatment blood TCR-seq was available for fewer than 30 patients, at least one posttreatment blood collection was obtained for around 24 patients, and tumor TCR-seq was available for around 24 patients. The study was an exploratory multi-omic analysis of somatic, immune and clinical correlates of response to PD-L1 blockade with atezolizumab in urothelial cancer. Pretreatment tumor samples, along with matched peripheral blood collected serially before and after atezolizumab treatment, underwent TCR sequencing. Durable clinical benefit was achieved by nine patients but not by the remaining 20. Patients had an ECOG performance status of 0 or 1 and had received between 0 and 3 prior chemotherapy regimens. Blood samples were analyzed at two time points: 3 weeks after treatment start (second dose) and 6 weeks after treatment start. Progression-free survival longer than 6 months counted as durable clinical benefit, and TCR features were additionally tested against both progression-free and overall survival. About nine tenths of the roughly 29 patients were males with bladder-origin urothelial cancer, and about 65% of the roughly 29 reported a prior smoking history. In the same patients, whole exome sequencing and RNA sequencing of pretreatment tumors were performed in addition to TCR sequencing.

As for this clone: Its antigen is not yet known. An end of the junction differs from the germline gene, which may be a read error.

To estimate absolute template abundance from read counts, synthetic TCR analog templates were spiked into each PCR. TCRbeta CDR3 regions were amplified from genomic DNA with bias-controlled V and J gene primers using the immunoSEQ assay. Sequencing of rearranged TCRbeta segments was done at approximately 20X coverage. In the paper's pipeline: Sequencing errors were corrected by clustering and CDR3s were annotated against IMGT to assign V, D and J genes. Downstream analyses used only productive TCRbeta rearrangements and left out out-of-frame or stop-codon sequences. To compute clonality, Shannon entropy was normalized by the log of the number of unique productive sequences and then subtracted from one. Fisher's exact test with Benjamini-Hochberg correction, using a cutoff of adjusted p below 0.01, was how clones that differed between time points or between blood and tumor were identified. TCRdb took this table from immuneACCESS and kept in-frame rearrangements with V and J called. Such tables lack part of the clones; where checked against another copy, unresolved V genes explain under half of the gap, and the rest is unexplained. The V and J calls and clone size were taken over from that table, and D and trimming were inferred from the DNA. The sample records tens of thousands of clones, roughly nine tenths of which are singletons. About 7.3% of the sample lies in the top ten.

According to the study, the label for this sample's time point signals: peripheral blood 6 weeks after treatment start. The cohort included 25 to 30 patients with locally advanced or metastatic urothelial carcinoma who were treated at Memorial Sloan Kettering on a trial protocol. Peripheral blood mononuclear cells were collected from each patient pretreatment and during treatment, giving between 1 and 8 total time points per patient. The Qiagen DNeasy Blood extraction kit was used to purify genomic DNA from total PBMCs and tumor samples. Collected pretreatment and during treatment, PBMCs were isolated and stored as previously described. Reading from cysteine to phenylalanine, the CDR3 counts 13 amino acids. Only CDR3 DNA is held: 39 bases, read in frame from base 1. From a lookup of the germline V gene, CDR1 and CDR2 are SGHAT and FQNNGV. General findings and caveats noted by the study authors: Because the sample size was small (n ≈ 30) and many of the analyses were exploratory, the results are meant to be hypothesis-generating. Among patients with durable benefit, tumor-associated TCR clones showed greater expansion in peripheral blood 3 weeks after treatment started (n ≈ 21, p = 0.022). Improved progression-free and overall survival was found to be associated with pretreatment peripheral blood TCR clonality below the median.

The rearranged chain carries TRBV11-2 and TRBJ2-5; the D gene is unclear. The TCR comes from a man between 65 and 79 years old with urothelial cancer. The material sequenced was PBMCs, taken around atezolizumab (anti-PD-L1) treatment. DNA sequence: TGTGCCGGCAGCTTAGGGCAGCAAGAGACCCAGTACTTC. It specifies CAGSLGQQETQYF. The full variable domain, completed from the reference TRBV11-2 and TRBJ2-5 proteins outside the CDR3, reads EAGVAQSPRYKIIEKRQSVAFWCNPISGHATLYWYQQILGQGPKLLIQFQNNGVVDDSQLPKDRFSAERLKGVDSTLKIQPAKLEDSAVYLCAGSLGQQETQYFGPGTRLLVL.